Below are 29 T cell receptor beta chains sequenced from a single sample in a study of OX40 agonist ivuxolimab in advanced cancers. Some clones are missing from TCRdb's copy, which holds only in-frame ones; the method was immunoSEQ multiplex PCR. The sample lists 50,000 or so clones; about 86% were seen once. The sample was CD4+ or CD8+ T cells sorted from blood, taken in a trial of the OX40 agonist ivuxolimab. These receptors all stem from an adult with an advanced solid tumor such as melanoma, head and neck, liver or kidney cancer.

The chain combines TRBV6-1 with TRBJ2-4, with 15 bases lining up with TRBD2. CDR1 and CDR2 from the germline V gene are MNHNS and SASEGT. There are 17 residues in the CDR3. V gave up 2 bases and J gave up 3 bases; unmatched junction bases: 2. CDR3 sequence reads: CASSERGLAGGKNIQYF. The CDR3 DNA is TGTGCCAGCAGTGAAAGGGGACTAGCGGGGGGCAAAAACATTCAGTACTTC.

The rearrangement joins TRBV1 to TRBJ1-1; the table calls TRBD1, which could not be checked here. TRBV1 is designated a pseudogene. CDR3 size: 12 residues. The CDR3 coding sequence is TGCACCAGCAGCCCTGACAGTACTGAAGCTTTCTTT. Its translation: CTSSPDSTEAFF.

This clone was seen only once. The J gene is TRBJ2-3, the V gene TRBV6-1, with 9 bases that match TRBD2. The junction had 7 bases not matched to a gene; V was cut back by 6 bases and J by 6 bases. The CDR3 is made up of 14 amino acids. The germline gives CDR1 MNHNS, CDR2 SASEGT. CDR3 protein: CASSSGGTSDTQYF. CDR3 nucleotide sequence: TGTGCCAGCAGCAGCGGGGGGACCTCCGATACGCAGTATTTT.

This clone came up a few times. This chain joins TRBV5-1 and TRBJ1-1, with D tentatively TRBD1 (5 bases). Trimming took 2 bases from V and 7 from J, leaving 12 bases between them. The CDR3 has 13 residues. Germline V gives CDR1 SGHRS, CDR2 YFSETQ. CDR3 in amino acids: CASSLSTGIEAFF. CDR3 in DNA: TGCGCCAGCAGCTTAAGCACAGGAATTGAAGCTTTCTTT.

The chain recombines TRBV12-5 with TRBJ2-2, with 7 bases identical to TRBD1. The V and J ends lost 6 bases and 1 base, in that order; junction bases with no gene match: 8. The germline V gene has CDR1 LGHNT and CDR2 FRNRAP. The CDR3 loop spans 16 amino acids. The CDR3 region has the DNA TGTGCTAGTGGAGACAACAGGGGACGGAACACCGGGGAGCTGTTTTTT. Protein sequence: CASGDNRGRNTGELFF.

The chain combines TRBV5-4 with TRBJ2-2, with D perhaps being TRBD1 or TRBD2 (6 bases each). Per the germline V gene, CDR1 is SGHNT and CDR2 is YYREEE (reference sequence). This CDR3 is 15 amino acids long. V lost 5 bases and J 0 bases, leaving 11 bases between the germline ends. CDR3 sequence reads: CASRGGHANTGELFF. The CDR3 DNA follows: TGTGCCAGCAGGGGGGGACACGCGAACACCGGGGAGCTGTTTTTT.

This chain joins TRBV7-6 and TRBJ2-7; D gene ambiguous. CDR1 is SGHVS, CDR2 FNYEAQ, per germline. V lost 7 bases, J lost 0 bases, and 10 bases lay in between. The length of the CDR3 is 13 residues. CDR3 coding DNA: TGTGCCAGCACCCTCGGCGGCTCCTACGAGCAGTACTTC. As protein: CASTLGGSYEQYF.

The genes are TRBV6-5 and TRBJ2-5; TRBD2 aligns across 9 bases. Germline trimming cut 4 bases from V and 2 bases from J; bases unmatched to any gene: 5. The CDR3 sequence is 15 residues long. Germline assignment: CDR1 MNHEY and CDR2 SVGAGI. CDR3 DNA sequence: TGTGCCAGCAGTTCGACTAGCGGTTGGCAAGAGACCCAGTACTTC. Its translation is CASSSTSGWQETQYF.

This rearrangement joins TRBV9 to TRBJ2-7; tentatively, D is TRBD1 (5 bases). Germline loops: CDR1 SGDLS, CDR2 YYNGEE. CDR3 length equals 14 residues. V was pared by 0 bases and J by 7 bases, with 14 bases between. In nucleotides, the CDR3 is TGTGCCAGCAGCGTAGTTTCCACATCAGGGGAGCAGTACTTC. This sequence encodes CASSVVSTSGEQYF.

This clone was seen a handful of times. The CDR3 spells CASSFTGDYGYTF. For the CDR3, the DNA is TGCGCCAGCAGCTTTACAGGGGACTATGGCTACACCTTC. The V and J genes are TRBV5-1 and TRBJ1-2, with 7 positions matching TRBD1. V was pared by 2 bases and J by 3 bases, with 1 base of the junction left unmatched. This CDR3 has 13 amino acids. Germline CDR1 and CDR2: SGHRS and YFSETQ.

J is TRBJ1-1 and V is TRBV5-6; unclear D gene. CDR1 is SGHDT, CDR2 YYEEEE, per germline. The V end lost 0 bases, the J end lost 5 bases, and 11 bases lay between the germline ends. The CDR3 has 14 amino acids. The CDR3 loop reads CASSLEGLGTEAFF. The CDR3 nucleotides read TGTGCCAGCAGCTTGGAGGGATTGGGAACTGAAGCTTTCTTT. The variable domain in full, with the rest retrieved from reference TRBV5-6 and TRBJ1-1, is DAGVTQSPTHLIKTRGQQVTLRCSPKSGHDTVSWYQQALGQGPQFIFQYYEEEERQRGNFPDRFSGHQFPNYSSELNVNALLLGDSALYLCASSLEGLGTEAFFGQGTRLTVV.

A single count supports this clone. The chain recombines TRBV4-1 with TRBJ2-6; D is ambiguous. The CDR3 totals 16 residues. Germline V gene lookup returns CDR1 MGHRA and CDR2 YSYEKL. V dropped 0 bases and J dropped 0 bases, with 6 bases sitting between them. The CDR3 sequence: CASSQDSYSGANVLTF. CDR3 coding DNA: TGCGCCAGCAGCCAAGATTCTTACTCTGGGGCCAACGTCCTGACTTTC.

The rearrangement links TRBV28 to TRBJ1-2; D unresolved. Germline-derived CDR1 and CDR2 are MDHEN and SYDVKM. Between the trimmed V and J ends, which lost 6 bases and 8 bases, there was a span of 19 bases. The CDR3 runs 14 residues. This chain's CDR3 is CASSPQPSIGGYTF. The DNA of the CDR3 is TGTGCCAGCAGCCCTCAGCCATCTATCGGGGGCTACACCTTC.

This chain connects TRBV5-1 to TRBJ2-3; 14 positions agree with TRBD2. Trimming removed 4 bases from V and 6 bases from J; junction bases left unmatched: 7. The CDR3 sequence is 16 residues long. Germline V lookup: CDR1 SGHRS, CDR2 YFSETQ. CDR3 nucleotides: TGCGCCAGCAGCCTATGGGGACTAGCGGGAGCCGATACGCAGTATTTT. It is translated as CASSLWGLAGADTQYF.

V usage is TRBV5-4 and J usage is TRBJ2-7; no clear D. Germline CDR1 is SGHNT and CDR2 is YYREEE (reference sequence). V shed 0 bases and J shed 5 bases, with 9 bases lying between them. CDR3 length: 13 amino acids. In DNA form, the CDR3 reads TGTGCCAGCAGCTTGGCTGGAGTGGACGAGCAGTACTTC. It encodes CASSLAGVDEQYF. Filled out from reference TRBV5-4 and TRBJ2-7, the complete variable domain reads ETGVTQSPTHLIKTRGQQVTLRCSSQSGHNTVSWYQQALGQGPQFIFQYYREEENGRGNFPPRFSGLQFPNYSSELNVNALELDDSALYLCASSLAGVDEQYFGPGTRLTVT.

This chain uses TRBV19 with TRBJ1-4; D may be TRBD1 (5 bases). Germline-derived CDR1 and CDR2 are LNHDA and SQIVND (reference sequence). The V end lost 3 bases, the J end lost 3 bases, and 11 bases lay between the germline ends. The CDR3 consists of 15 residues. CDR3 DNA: TGTGCCAGTAGTATTGAAAGGACATCTAATGAAAAACTGTTTTTT. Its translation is CASSIERTSNEKLFF. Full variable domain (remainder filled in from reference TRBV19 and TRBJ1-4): DGGITQSPKYLFRKEGQNVTLSCEQNLNHDAMYWYRQDPGQGLRLIYYSQIVNDFQKGDIAEGYSVSREKKESFPLTVTSAQKNPTAFYLCASSIERTSNEKLFFGSGTQLSVL.

The CDR3 nucleotides are TGTGCCAGCAGTCACGGGACAGCTAGCACAGATACGCAGTATTTT. Residues: CASSHGTASTDTQYF. The V and J genes are TRBV27 and TRBJ2-3; 7 bases agree with TRBD1. Germline V gene sequence: CDR1 MNHEY, CDR2 SMNVEV (reference sequence). This CDR3 is built from 15 residues. J gave up 0 bases and V 5 bases, and 5 bases lay outside the gene matches.

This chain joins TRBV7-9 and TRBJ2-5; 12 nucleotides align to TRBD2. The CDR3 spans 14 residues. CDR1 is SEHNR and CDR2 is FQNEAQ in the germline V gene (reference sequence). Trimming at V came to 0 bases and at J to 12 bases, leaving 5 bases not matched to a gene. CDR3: CASSLATSGGREYF. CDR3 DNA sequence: TGTGCCAGCAGCTTAGCGACTAGCGGGGGCCGGGAGTACTTC.

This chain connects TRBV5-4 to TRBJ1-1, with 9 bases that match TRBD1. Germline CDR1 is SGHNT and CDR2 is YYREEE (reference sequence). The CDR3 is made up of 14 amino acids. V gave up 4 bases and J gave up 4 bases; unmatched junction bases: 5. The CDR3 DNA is TGTGCCAGCAGCAAGACAGGGGGTGGCACTGAAGCTTTCTTT. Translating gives CASSKTGGGTEAFF.

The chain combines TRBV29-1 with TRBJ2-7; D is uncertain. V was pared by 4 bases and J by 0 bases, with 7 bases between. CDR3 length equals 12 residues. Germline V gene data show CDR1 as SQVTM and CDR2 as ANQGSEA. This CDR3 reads CSVVGSSYEQYF. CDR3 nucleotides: TGCAGCGTTGTAGGGTCCTCCTACGAGCAGTACTTC.

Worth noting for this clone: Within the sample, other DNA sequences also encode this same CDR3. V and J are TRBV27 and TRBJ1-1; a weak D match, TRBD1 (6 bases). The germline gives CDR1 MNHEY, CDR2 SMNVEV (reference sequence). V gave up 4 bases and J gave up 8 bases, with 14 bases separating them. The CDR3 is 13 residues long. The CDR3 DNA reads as TGTGCCAGCAGTTCTGGGGACACGGGAGAAGCTTTCTTT. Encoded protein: CASSSGDTGEAFF.

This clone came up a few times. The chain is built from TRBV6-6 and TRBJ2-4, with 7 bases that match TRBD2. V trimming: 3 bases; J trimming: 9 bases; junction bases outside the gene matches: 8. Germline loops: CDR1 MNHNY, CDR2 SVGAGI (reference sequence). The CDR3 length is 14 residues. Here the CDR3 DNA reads TGTGCCAGCAGTTATTCTAGCGGCGGGGGCATTCAGTACTTC. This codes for CASSYSSGGGIQYF.

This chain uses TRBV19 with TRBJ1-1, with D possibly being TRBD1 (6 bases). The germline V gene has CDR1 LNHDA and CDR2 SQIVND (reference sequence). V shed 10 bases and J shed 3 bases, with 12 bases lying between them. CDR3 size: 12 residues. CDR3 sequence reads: CATHGQYTEAFF. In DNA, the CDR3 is TGTGCCACCCACGGACAGTACACTGAAGCTTTCTTT.

CDR3 DNA: TGCGCCAGCAGCCAAGATCGACCCGCAGGTCAGCCCCAGCATTTT. It codes for CASSQDRPAGQPQHF. The genes are TRBV4-1 and TRBJ1-5; D gene uncertain. CDR1 is MGHRA and CDR2 is YSYEKL in the germline V gene. V lost 0 bases and J 6 bases, leaving 12 bases between the germline ends. This CDR3 is built from 15 residues.

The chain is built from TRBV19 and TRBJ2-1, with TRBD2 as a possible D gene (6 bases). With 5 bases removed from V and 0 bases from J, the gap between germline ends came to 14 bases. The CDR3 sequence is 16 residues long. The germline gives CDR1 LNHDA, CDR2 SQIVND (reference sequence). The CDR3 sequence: CASSSSGRYSYNEQFF. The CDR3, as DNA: TGTGCCAGTAGTTCGTCTGGGAGGTACTCCTACAATGAGCAGTTCTTC.

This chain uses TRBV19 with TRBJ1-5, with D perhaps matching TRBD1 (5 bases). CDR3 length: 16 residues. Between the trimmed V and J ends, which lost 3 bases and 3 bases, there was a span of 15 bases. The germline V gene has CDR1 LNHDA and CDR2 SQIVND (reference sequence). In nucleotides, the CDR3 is TGTGCCAGTAGTATTCCCGGGACGCAGGACAATCAGCCCCAGCATTTT. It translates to CASSIPGTQDNQPQHF.

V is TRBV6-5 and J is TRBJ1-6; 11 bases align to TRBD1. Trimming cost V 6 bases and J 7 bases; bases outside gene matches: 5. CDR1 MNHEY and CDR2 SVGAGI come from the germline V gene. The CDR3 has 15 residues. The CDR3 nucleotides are TGTGCCAGCAGAAACGGACAGGGGGCCAATTCACCCCTCCACTTT. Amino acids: CASRNGQGANSPLHF.

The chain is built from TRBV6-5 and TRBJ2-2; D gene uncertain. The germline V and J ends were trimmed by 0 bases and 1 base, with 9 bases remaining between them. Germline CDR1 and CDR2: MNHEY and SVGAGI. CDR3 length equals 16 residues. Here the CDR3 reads CASSYSVALNTGELFF. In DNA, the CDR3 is TGTGCCAGCAGTTACTCGGTCGCCCTGAACACCGGGGAGCTGTTTTTT.

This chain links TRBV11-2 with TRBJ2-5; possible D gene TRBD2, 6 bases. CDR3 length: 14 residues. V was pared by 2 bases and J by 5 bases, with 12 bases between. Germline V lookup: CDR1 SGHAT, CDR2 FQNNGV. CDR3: CASSLTLGGETQYF. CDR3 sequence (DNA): TGTGCCAGCAGCTTAACGTTGGGGGGTGAGACCCAGTACTTC.